This TCR beta chain was sequenced in a study of blood T cell repertoires in COVID-19. TCRdb's copy holds only in-frame clones and misses some; the assay was immunoSEQ multiplex PCR. This sample has about 190,000 clones; about four fifths occur once, and the top ten carry about 7.2%. V gave up 8 bases and J gave up 5 bases, with 19 bases separating them. Per germline, CDR1 MNHEY and CDR2 SVGAGI. This CDR3 contains 15 residues. This receptor was identified in a man in his fifties or sixties with acute or convalescent COVID-19. The sample taken for sequencing was peripheral blood. The chain combines TRBV6-5 with TRBJ1-5, with a tentative D call TRBD1 (6 bases). DNA of the CDR3: TGTGCCAGCGAGTCCCCGGGGGGCGGGGATCAGCCCCAGCATTTT. It encodes CASESPGGGDQPQHF.